Listed below are T cell receptor beta chains from one sample, sequenced in a study of T cell repertoires in cytomegalovirus infection. TCRdb reanalysed the reads using MiXCR and keeps one entry per CDR3 protein. The sample includes about 530,000 distinct CDR3 sequences, about 30% seen only once; the top ten take around 14%. The sequenced sample consisted of PBMCs. Receptor source: a human donor in good health (CMV status not recorded). Some clones in this sample may be carry-over from other donors' samples. CDR3s include the opening cysteine and the closing phenylalanine or tryptophan. D genes are given only for firm matches. Only part of the rows carry a size: once, few, many, or a class if the clone is expanded.

size	V	J	D	DNA	CDR3
many	TRBV7-2	TRBJ1-1	NA	TGTGCCAGCAGCTTAGAATTACCGGGGGCTGTAGCTTTCTTT	CASSLELPGAVAFF
many	TRBV12-3/TRBV12-4	TRBJ2-5	NA	TGTGCCAGCAGCCAGCGGTACCAAGAGACCCAGTACTTC	CASSQRYQETQYF
many	TRBV6-2/TRBV6-3	TRBJ2-3	NA	TGTGCCAGCAGCAGGCGGCAAGATACGCAGTATTTT	CASSRRQDTQYF
many	TRBV6-5	TRBJ2-2	NA	TGTGCCAGCAGTTACGGGGGGAGTCTCGACACCGGGGAGCTGTTTTTT	CASSYGGSLDTGELFF
few	TRBV11-1	TRBJ2-1	TRBD1	TGTGCCAGCAGCTCCGTGGACAGGGGGCCCTACAATGAGCAGTTCTTC	CASSSVDRGPYNEQFF
NA	TRBV10-3	TRBJ1-2	NA	TGTGCCATCAGTGAATCTCTGGGCGGCTACACCTTC	CAISESLGGYTF
many	TRBV4-3	TRBJ2-2	NA	TGCGCCAGCAGCCAAAACGACCGGGACGGCGGGGAGCTGTTTTTT	CASSQNDRDGGELFF
NA	TRBV20-1	TRBJ2-7	NA	TGCAGTGCTAGGCCAACAGGAGGCGGGCACACCTACGAGCAGTACTTC	CSARPTGGGHTYEQYF
many	TRBV12-3/TRBV12-4	TRBJ1-3	NA	TGTGCCACCGCGGTATCTGGAAACACCATATATTTT	CATAVSGNTIYF
few	TRBV6-2/TRBV6-3	TRBJ2-2	NA	TGTGCCAGCAGCCCCGACCGCTCCTACACCGGGGAGCTGTTTTTT	CASSPDRSYTGELFF
NA	TRBV7-9	TRBJ2-5	NA	TGTGCCAGCAGCTCTACTAGTTTAGAGACCCAGTACTTC	CASSSTSLETQYF
once	TRBV20-1	TRBJ2-5	NA	TGCAGTGCCCAGTCGGTGTTCAGGGGTTACCAAGAGACCCAGTACTTC	CSAQSVFRGYQETQYF
many	TRBV7-2	TRBJ2-7	TRBD2	TGTGCCAGCAGCGGTCGAGCGGGAGTCTCCCGCGAGCAGTACTTC	CASSGRAGVSREQYF
NA	TRBV3-1	TRBJ2-2	NA	TGTGCCAGCAGCCAAGAGGTTTTGGGTCTCCTCCGCACCGGGGAGCTGTTTTTT	CASSQEVLGLLRTGELFF
few	TRBV19	TRBJ1-2	NA	TGTGCCAGTAGTCACCAGGGGACTATCTATGGCTACACCTTC	CASSHQGTIYGYTF
NA	TRBV10-2	TRBJ2-3	NA	TGCGCCATCAGGGGAGACCAAGATACGCAGTATTTT	CAIRGDQDTQYF
many	TRBV7-2	TRBJ2-1	TRBD2	TGTGCCAGCAGCTTAGGCGGAGCGGGAGCGATATCCTTCAATGAGCAGTTCTTC	CASSLGGAGAISFNEQFF
NA	TRBV10-2	TRBJ1-5	NA	TGCGCCAGCAGAGCTTCACTTAGCAATCAGCCCCAGCATTTT	CASRASLSNQPQHF
many	TRBV11-2	TRBJ2-1	NA	TGTGCCAGCAGCTTATTGTTTCGAGAGCAGTTCTTC	CASSLLFREQFF
NA	TRBV11-2	TRBJ1-4	TRBD1	TGTGCCAGCAGTCGACAGGGTAGCGGGGCGGAAAAACTGTTTTTT	CASSRQGSGAEKLFF
NA	TRBV7-9	TRBJ1-1	NA	TGTGCCAGCAGCTTATGGAGGGGCCGGAACACTGAAGCTTTCTTT	CASSLWRGRNTEAFF
many	TRBV12-5	TRBJ1-2	TRBD1	TGTGCTAGTGGACTCGGGACAGGGGACGGCTACACCTTC	CASGLGTGDGYTF
few	TRBV19	TRBJ1-1	TRBD1	TGTGCCAGTAGTATATTTGACGTGGGACAGGGAATTCTGAGGACTGAAGCTTTCTTT	CASSIFDVGQGILRTEAFF
few	TRBV28	TRBJ2-1	TRBD2	TGTGCCAGCAGTTTAAGGAGTAAGCGGGAGGGTTACAATGAGCAGTTCTTC	CASSLRSKREGYNEQFF
NA	TRBV2	TRBJ1-1	TRBD1	TGTGCCAGCAGTGAAACCAGGACAGGGGTGTCTGAAGCTTTCTTT	CASSETRTGVSEAFF
NA	TRBV7-9	TRBJ1-2	NA	TGTGCCAGCAGCTCCTCGGGTAACGACATATCGGTTTATGGCTACACCTTC	CASSSSGNDISVYGYTF